Given below is one TCR beta chain in context. The germline V gene encodes CDR1 SGHNT and CDR2 YENEEA. The CDR3 is made up of 15 amino acids. J lost 5 bases, V lost 5 bases, and 6 bases had no gene match. The data were taken from a study of blood T cell repertoires in COVID-19. Data came from immunoSEQ multiplex PCR; TCRdb stores just in-frame clones and leaves some out. Of 180,000 or so clones listed, about 80% were seen once; the top ten hold around 7.5%. This receptor was identified in a man between 35 and 55 years old who had recovered from COVID-19. V usage is TRBV11-3 and J usage is TRBJ2-1; 10 nucleotides align to TRBD1. Sequencing was carried out using PBMCs or T cells enriched from blood (not recorded which). CDR3 amino acids: CASSPSGTGDNEQFF. The CDR3 coding sequence is TGTGCCAGCAGCCCCAGCGGGACAGGGGACAATGAGCAGTTCTTC.